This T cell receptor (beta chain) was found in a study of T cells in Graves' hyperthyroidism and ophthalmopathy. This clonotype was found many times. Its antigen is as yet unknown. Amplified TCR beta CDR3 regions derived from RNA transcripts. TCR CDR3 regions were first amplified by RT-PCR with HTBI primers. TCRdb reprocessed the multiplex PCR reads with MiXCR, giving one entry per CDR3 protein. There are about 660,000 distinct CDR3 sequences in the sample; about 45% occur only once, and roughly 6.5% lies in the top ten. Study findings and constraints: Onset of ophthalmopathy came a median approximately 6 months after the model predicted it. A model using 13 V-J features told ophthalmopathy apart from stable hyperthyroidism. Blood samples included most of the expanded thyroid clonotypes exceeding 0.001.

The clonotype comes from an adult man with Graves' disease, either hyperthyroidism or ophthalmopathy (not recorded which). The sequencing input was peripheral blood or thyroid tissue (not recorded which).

CDR3 amino acids: CASSLQGRGRQYF. For the CDR3, the DNA is TGTGCCAGCAGCTTACAGGGCAGGGGTCGGCAGTACTTC. The chain couples TRBV7-2 to TRBJ2-7, with a weak D call TRBD1 (6 bases). Germline values: CDR1 SGHTA, CDR2 FQGNSA. The CDR3 is 13 amino acids. Trimming took 2 bases from V and 9 from J, leaving 14 bases between them.